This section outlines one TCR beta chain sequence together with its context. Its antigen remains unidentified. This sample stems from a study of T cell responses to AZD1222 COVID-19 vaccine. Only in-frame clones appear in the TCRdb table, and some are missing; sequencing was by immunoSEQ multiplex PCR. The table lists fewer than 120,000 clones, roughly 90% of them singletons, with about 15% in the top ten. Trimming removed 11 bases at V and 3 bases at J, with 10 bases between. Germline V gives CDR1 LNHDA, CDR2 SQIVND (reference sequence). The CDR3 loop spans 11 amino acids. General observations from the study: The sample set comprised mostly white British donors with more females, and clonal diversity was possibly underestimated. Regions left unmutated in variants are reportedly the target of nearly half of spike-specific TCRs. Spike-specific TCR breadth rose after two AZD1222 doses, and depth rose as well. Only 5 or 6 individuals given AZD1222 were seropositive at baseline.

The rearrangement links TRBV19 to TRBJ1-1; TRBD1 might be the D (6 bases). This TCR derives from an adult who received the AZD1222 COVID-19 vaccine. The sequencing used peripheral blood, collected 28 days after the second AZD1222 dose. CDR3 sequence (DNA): TGTGCCGTGCAGGGGTACACTGAAGCTTTCTTT. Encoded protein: CAVQGYTEAFF.